The source of this T cell receptor beta chain is a study of identical twins. A note on this clonotype: Antigen: not known.

Each donor was a healthy Caucasian. Study-level findings and limits: Within cord blood, abundant beta clonotypes carried fewer insertions, but memory repertoires showed no such trend. Models predicted less out-of-frame TCR alpha sharing in monozygotic twins than was found.

Germline values: CDR1 SGHTA, CDR2 FQGNSA. CDR3 length equals 16 residues. Trimming shortened V by 1 base and J by 1 base, and 13 bases separated the two germline ends. MiXCR, run by TCRdb on the 5' RACE reads, gives a single entry per CDR3 protein. The profile shows over 550,000 distinct CDR3 sequences, roughly 7.2% of them singletons. These data were likewise used in another study, on yellow fever vaccine responses in identical twins.

The source of this sequence is a woman aged 18-29 years in good health. The V gene is TRBV7-2, the J gene TRBJ2-5; maybe TRBD2 (5 bases). The specimen was PBMCs. This CDR3 is CASSLVRSSPQETQYF. The CDR3 DNA follows: TGTGCCAGCAGCTTAGTTCGGTCTAGCCCCCAAGAGACCCAGTACTTC. The full variable domain, with the rest looked up from reference TRBV7-2 and TRBJ2-5, is GAGVSQSPSNKVTEKGKDVELRCDPISGHTALYWYRQSLGQGLEFLIYFQGNSAPDKSGLPSDRFSAERTGGSVSTLTIQRTQQEDSAVYLCASSLVRSSPQETQYFGPGTRLLVL.